This T cell receptor beta chain was recorded in a study of cytomegalovirus exposure and HLA in healthy donors. V dropped 2 bases and J dropped 0 bases, with 14 bases sitting between them. Germline V gives CDR1 LGHNA, CDR2 YSLEER. This CDR3 spans 17 amino acids. PCR used 60 Vbeta primers and 13 Jbeta primers. Here immunoSEQ multiplex PCR was the method, and the copy in TCRdb shows in-frame clones only, minus some. The sample holds approximately 82,000 clones; more than 55% are singletons and the top ten take about 5.4%. Nominally healthy donors provided the samples, though records likely missed some immune exposures. About this clone: Its target is unknown.

Study results and caveats: A cluster of highly shared sequence variants was likely a sequencing artifact.

The receptor's source is a woman younger than 45 in good health and CMV-seropositive. The sample comprised PBMCs. The chain links TRBV4-3 to TRBJ2-1; possibly TRBD2 for D (5 bases). The CDR3 region is CASSQSERTHSYNEQFF. In nucleotides, the CDR3 is TGCGCCAGCAGCCAATCAGAGCGGACCCACTCCTACAATGAGCAGTTCTTC.